Following are 23 T cell receptor beta chains from one sample sequenced in a study of immune characteristics of hereditary and idiopathic chronic pancreatitis. Total pancreatectomy with islet autotransplantation was the source of the chronic pancreatitis pancreas tissue. The repertoire was sequenced with immunoSEQ multiplex PCR; TCRdb's copy has only in-frame clones and lacks some. This sample has fewer than 10,000 clones; about four fifths occur once, and the top ten carry 12% to 15%. Sequencing used pancreas tissue with idiopathic chronic pancreatitis. The receptor set was obtained from a human donor with chronic pancreatitis.

The chain employs TRBV7-8 and TRBJ2-1, with TRBD2 matching over 8 bases. V shed 2 bases and J 1 base; nucleotides not matched to a gene: 13. The length of the CDR3 is 19 residues. Germline CDR1 is SGHVS and CDR2 is FQNEAQ. CDR3 sequence (DNA): TGTGCCAGCAGCTTAAGTGCGGGGGGCTTTGAACGTTCCTACAATGAGCAGTTCTTC. Its protein product is CASSLSAGGFERSYNEQFF.

J is TRBJ2-5 and V is TRBV4-1; D possibly corresponds to TRBD1 (6 bases). Deletions cut 1 base from V and 2 bases from J, with 11 bases between. Germline V lookup: CDR1 MGHRA, CDR2 YSYEKL. This CDR3 region has 15 residues. The CDR3 DNA sequence: TGCGCCAGCAGCCAAGTCCCAGGGGAGCAAGAGACCCAGTACTTC. It is translated as CASSQVPGEQETQYF.

The chain uses TRBV4-2 and TRBJ2-5, with TRBD1 as a possible D gene (6 bases). Trimming cost V 4 bases and J 2 bases, with 17 bases left between them. Germline V gives CDR1 LGHNA, CDR2 YNFKEQ. This CDR3 has 16 amino acids. As DNA, the CDR3 is TGTGCCAGCAGCCGGCAACAGGGTATGCCTCAAGAGACCCAGTACTTC. Amino acids: CASSRQQGMPQETQYF.

This clone was observed a few times. The chain has TRBV18 and TRBJ1-1, with a possible D match to TRBD1 (6 bases). The V and J ends lost 4 bases and 6 bases respectively, with 15 bases between them. The CDR3 runs to 14 residues. CDR1 KGHSH and CDR2 LQKENI come from the germline V gene. CDR3: CASSLQGGKPEAFF. The CDR3 DNA reads TGTGCCAGCTCACTACAGGGAGGGAAACCTGAAGCTTTCTTT.

The genes are TRBV9 and TRBJ2-3; possibly TRBD1 for D (5 bases). The CDR3 is 17 residues long. CDR1 and CDR2 from the germline V gene are SGDLS and YYNGEE. Trimming removed 0 bases from V and 0 bases from J, with 14 bases in between. Here the CDR3 DNA reads TGTGCCAGCAGCGTAGGTCAGGGTCGATTCAGCACAGATACGCAGTATTTT. Amino acids: CASSVGQGRFSTDTQYF. Based on the CDR3 plus reference TRBV9 and TRBJ2-3, the full variable domain is DSGVTQTPKHLITATGQRVTLRCSPRSGDLSVYWYQQSLDQGLQFLIQYYNGEERAKGNILERFSAQQFPDLHSELNLSSLELGDSALYFCASSVGQGRFSTDTQYFGPGTRLTVL.

V is TRBV5-1 and J is TRBJ2-5; D might be TRBD1 or TRBD2, each matching 5 bases. Germline values: CDR1 SGHRS, CDR2 YFSETQ. CDR3 length: 16 residues. V lost 4 bases and J 7 bases, leaving 23 bases between the germline ends. The CDR3 spells CASSLEVGERASTQYF. CDR3 nucleotides: TGCGCCAGCAGCCTGGAAGTGGGGGAGAGAGCGTCGACCCAGTACTTC.

This sequence joins TRBV2 and TRBJ2-4, with D possibly being TRBD1 (6 bases). Germline V lookup: CDR1 SNHLY, CDR2 FYNNEI. The CDR3 extends over 13 amino acids. Deletions cut 3 bases from V and 9 bases from J, with 12 bases between. The CDR3 loop is CASSDPGDLIQYF. As DNA, the CDR3 is TGTGCCAGCAGTGACCCAGGGGATCTCATTCAGTACTTC.

CDR3 in amino acids: CASSFKGRQYF. DNA of the CDR3: TGTGCCAGCAGCTTTAAGGGACGGCAGTATTTT. V is TRBV5-6 and J is TRBJ2-3; D may correspond to TRBD1 or TRBD2 (5 bases each). Trimming pared 2 bases from V and 11 bases from J, leaving 9 bases between. The CDR3 is made up of 11 amino acids. In germline, CDR1 is SGHDT, CDR2 YYEEEE.

This clone has a single count. V and J are TRBV19 and TRBJ1-4, with 8 bases lining up with TRBD1. The CDR3 has 14 amino acids. The J segment lost 10 bases and the V segment lost 3 bases, leaving 7 bases of the junction unmatched. CDR1 and CDR2 from the germline V gene are LNHDA and SQIVND (reference sequence). The CDR3 region has the DNA TGTGCCAGTAGTATGCCTGACAGGGGAGGAAAACTGTTTTTT. This translates into CASSMPDRGGKLFF.

This clone was recorded once. This sequence joins TRBV19 and TRBJ2-7; D is possibly TRBD2 (5 bases). CDR3 length equals 13 residues. The V end was cut by 3 bases, the J end by 2 bases, with 8 bases between. Looked up from germline, CDR1 is LNHDA and CDR2 is SQIVND (reference sequence). In nucleotides, the CDR3 is TGTGCCAGTAGTATTGGGGAGACCTACGAGCAGTACTTC. It translates to CASSIGETYEQYF.

The count of this clone is one. The CDR3 DNA is TGCGCCAGCAGTGAGTCTCGGAGCTCCTATAATTCACCCCTCCACTTT. As protein: CASSESRSSYNSPLHF. The chain combines TRBV10-2 with TRBJ1-6, with no clear D. With 0 bases removed from V and 0 bases from J, the gap between germline ends came to 6 bases. The V gene's germline CDR1 is WSHSY and CDR2 SAAADI. There are 16 residues in the CDR3.

The rearrangement joins TRBV14 to TRBJ2-2; no clear D gene. V gave up 2 bases and J gave up 7 bases, with 5 bases separating them. CDR3 size: 12 residues. Germline CDR1 SGHDN, CDR2 FVKESK. The CDR3 DNA reads as TGTGCCAGCAGCCAAAGGTTCGGGGAGCTGTTTTTT. It translates to CASSQRFGELFF.

The gene calls are TRBV7-9 and TRBJ1-4; 11 bases fit TRBD1. Germline CDR1 and CDR2: SEHNR and FQNEAQ (reference sequence). There are 16 residues in the CDR3. Trimming removed 1 base from V and 8 bases from J; junction bases left unmatched: 6. CDR3 DNA: TGTGCCAGCAGCTTAGGGGACAGGGGGAAACGAGAAAAACTGTTTTTT. Protein sequence: CASSLGDRGKREKLFF.

This chain links TRBV6-5 with TRBJ2-5; 11 bases match TRBD2. The CDR3 is 14 amino acids. J was trimmed by 1 base and V by 9 bases; bases with no gene match: 4. CDR1 MNHEY and CDR2 SVGAGI come from the germline V gene. CDR3 sequence (DNA): TGTGCCAGTACTAGCGGGGGCCCCCAAGAGACCCAGTACTTC. As protein: CASTSGGPQETQYF.

V gene TRBV5-1 combines with J gene TRBJ1-1; 10 bases align to TRBD1. J lost 4 bases, V lost 0 bases, and 9 bases had no gene match. Germline CDR1 SGHRS, CDR2 YFSETQ. The CDR3 runs 17 residues. CDR3 sequence reads: CASSLVATGGLRTEAFF. CDR3 in DNA: TGCGCCAGCAGCTTGGTAGCGACAGGGGGCTTACGCACTGAAGCTTTCTTT.

This chain connects TRBV5-8 to TRBJ1-6; no reliable D call. CDR1 is SGHTS, CDR2 YDEGEE, per germline. V lost 0 bases to trimming and J lost 8 bases, with 12 bases between them. The CDR3 length is 15 residues. CDR3 DNA sequence: TGTGCCAGCAGCTTGGAAGTGGGTTGGTATTCACCCCTCCACTTT. Translated, it gives CASSLEVGWYSPLHF.

The chain uses TRBV9 and TRBJ2-3; a weak D match, TRBD1 (6 bases). The germline gives CDR1 SGDLS, CDR2 YYNGEE. V was pared by 5 bases and J by 0 bases, with 13 bases between. The CDR3 loop spans 15 amino acids. The DNA of the CDR3 is TGTGCCAGCAGGAAAGGACAGCTAAGCACAGATACGCAGTATTTT. It encodes CASRKGQLSTDTQYF.

The rearrangement uses TRBV27 and TRBJ2-3; TRBD2 might be the D (5 bases). Trimming shortened V by 10 bases and J by 4 bases, and 12 bases separated the two germline ends. Germline lookup yields CDR1 MNHEY and CDR2 SMNVEV (reference sequence). The CDR3 is 12 amino acids. CDR3 region: CATPDCPDTQYF. DNA of the CDR3: TGTGCCACCCCGGACTGCCCAGATACGCAGTATTTT.

The V and J genes are TRBV7-9 and TRBJ2-5; D gene unclear. V was clipped by 1 base and J by 3 bases, with 6 bases between them. The length of the CDR3 is 13 residues. Germline V CDR1 and CDR2: SEHNR, FQNEAQ (reference sequence). CDR3 coding DNA: TGTGCCAGCAGCTTAGTACCCGAAGAGACCCAGTACTTC. Its protein product is CASSLVPEETQYF. Filled out from reference TRBV7-9 and TRBJ2-5, the complete variable domain reads DTGVSQNPRHKITKRGQNVTFRCDPISEHNRLYWYRQTLGQGPEFLTYFQNEAQLEKSRLLSDRFSAERPKGSFSTLEIQRTEQGDSAMYLCASSLVPEETQYFGPGTRLLVL.

The rearrangement uses TRBV24-1 and TRBJ2-2; possibly TRBD1 for D (5 bases). Germline assignment: CDR1 KGHDR and CDR2 SFDVKD. Trimming took off 0 bases at V and 3 bases at J, with 10 bases between the two ends. This CDR3 has 16 residues. For the CDR3, the DNA is TGTGCCACCAGTGATTTGGGGCAGGGTGACACCGGGGAGCTGTTTTTT. Translated: CATSDLGQGDTGELFF.

The V gene is TRBV29-1, the J gene TRBJ2-5; D ambiguous. This CDR3 is 12 amino acids long. V lost 3 bases and J lost 7, with 12 bases in between. The germline V gene encodes CDR1 SQVTM and CDR2 ANQGSEA. This CDR3 reads CSVEVTTGTQYF. The CDR3, as DNA: TGCAGCGTTGAGGTCACTACCGGGACCCAGTACTTC.

The chain joins TRBV6-4 to TRBJ2-1; TRBD2 agrees at 7 bases. Germline values: CDR1 MRHNA, CDR2 SNTAGT. The CDR3 is 14 amino acids. J was trimmed by 8 bases and V by 4 bases; bases with no gene match: 8. CDR3 loop: CASSGSPGGYEQFF. CDR3 DNA: TGTGCCAGCAGTGGATCCCCCGGGGGGTATGAGCAGTTCTTC.

This clone occurred a few times. This chain uses TRBV27 with TRBJ2-4; 10 bases line up with TRBD1. The CDR3 is 13 amino acids. The germline V gene encodes CDR1 MNHEY and CDR2 SMNVEV (reference sequence). V gave up 6 bases and J gave up 6 bases; unmatched junction bases: 2. CDR3 in amino acids: CASRTGGVNIQYF. CDR3 sequence (DNA): TGTGCCAGCAGGACAGGGGGCGTAAACATTCAGTACTTC.